This T cell receptor (beta chain) was sequenced during a study of regulatory T cells in long-lasting Graves disease. Overall study: Graves' disease counted as persistent after over 5 years of antithyroid drugs with positive TSH receptor antibodies. Study results and caveats: Persistent disease preferred TRBV28, TRBJ1-2 and TRBJ2-5; new disease, TRBV20-1 and TRBJ2-1.

This clonotype was detected only a few times. What it recognizes is unknown. Described time point: persistent/refractory GD, antithyroid drugs over 5 years with positive TRAb. Researchers made the TCR library from RNA that was extracted from PBMCs. It was an endocrinology department in Xi'an, China, that provided the patients. EDTA tubes were used for drawing around 8.2 milliliters of peripheral blood. CDR3-region Arm-PCR and iRepertoire HTBI primers produced the TCR beta libraries. TCRdb re-called the multiplex PCR reads through MiXCR, storing one row per CDR3 protein. The repertoire consists of around 460,000 distinct CDR3 sequences, with 20% to 25% occurring once and the leading ten covering around 7%. This CDR3 comprises 15 residues. After removal of 3 bases from V and 6 bases from J, the junction contained 6 bases not matched to a gene. From germline, CDR1 is DFQATT and CDR2 SNEGSKA (reference sequence).

This TCR came from a female donor with Graves disease. Sequencing used peripheral blood mononuclear cells (PBMCs), obtained when the disease was refractory, from a patient treated with antithyroid drugs. The chain links TRBV20-1 to TRBJ2-3; 13 nucleotides match TRBD2. CDR3 sequence: CSASELAGGLDTQYF. The CDR3 DNA follows: TGCAGTGCTAGCGAACTAGCGGGGGGGCTCGATACGCAGTATTTT.